A single T cell receptor beta chain is shown here with its context. This entry is derived from a study of blood T cell repertoires in COVID-19. Trimming shortened V by 2 bases and J by 4 bases, and 14 bases separated the two germline ends. CDR3 length: 15 amino acids. Germline CDR1 GTSNPN, CDR2 SVGIG (reference sequence). Assay: immunoSEQ multiplex PCR; the TCRdb copy retains only in-frame clones and omits some. Altogether around 250,000 clones are present, about 86% being singletons, with the ten largest covering roughly 8.7%. The gene calls are TRBV30 and TRBJ2-2; TRBD2 might be the D (5 bases). Input material: peripheral blood. This clonotype was sampled from a man aged 40-49 years with active or convalescent COVID-19. For the CDR3, the DNA is TGTGCCTGGAGTCCGCTAGCCACGGGCACCGGGGAGCTGTTTTTT. Encoded protein: CAWSPLATGTGELFF.